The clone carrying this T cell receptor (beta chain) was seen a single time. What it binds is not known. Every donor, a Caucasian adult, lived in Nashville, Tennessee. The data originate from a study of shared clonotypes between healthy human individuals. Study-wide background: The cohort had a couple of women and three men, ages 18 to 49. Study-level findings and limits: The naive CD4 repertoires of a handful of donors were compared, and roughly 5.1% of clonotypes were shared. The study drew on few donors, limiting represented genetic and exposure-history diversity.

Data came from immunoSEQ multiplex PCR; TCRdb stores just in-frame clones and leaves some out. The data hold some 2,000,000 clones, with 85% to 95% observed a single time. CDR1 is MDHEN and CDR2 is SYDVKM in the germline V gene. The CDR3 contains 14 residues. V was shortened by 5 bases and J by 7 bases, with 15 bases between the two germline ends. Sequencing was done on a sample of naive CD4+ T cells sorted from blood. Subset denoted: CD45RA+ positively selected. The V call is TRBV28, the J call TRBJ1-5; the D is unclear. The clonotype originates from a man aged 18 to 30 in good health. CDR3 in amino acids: CASSRPPGRQPQHF. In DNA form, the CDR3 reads TGTGCCAGCAGTCGACCCCCGGGTCGACAGCCCCAGCATTTT.